This TCR beta chain is drawn from a study of cytomegalovirus exposure and HLA in healthy donors (dated by TCRdb to 2016 to 2017). The study in broad terms: An earlier analysis of about 560 of the donors reported approximately 280 Gb of sequence data and 117 million unique TCR beta sequences obtained from roughly 180 million T cells. A later analysis re-analyzed previously published TCR beta repertoires from approximately 700 donors and added high-resolution HLA genotyping to study TCR occurrence patterns. The T cell repertoires of 550 to 850 subjects were profiled by immunosequencing and related to cytomegalovirus serostatus. The study was designed to test whether signatures of past pathogen exposure could be identified by cataloging public T cell receptors. Among about 370 genotyped donors of the cohort, an average of around 250,000 unique TCR beta nucleotide sequences was sequenced per donor, of which approximately 19% were non-productive. Every discovery cohort repertoire had been produced on one sequencing platform. Donor age, sex, ethnicity and CMV serostatus were collected together with the repertoire data. An earlier analysis of around 640 of the donors used high-throughput TCR beta sequencing to judge whether each TCR beta V gene segment behaved as functional or pseudogenic. Of the 300 to 400 genotyped donors, 81% fell in the genetic ancestry cluster associated with self-reported Caucasian donors. A later genetic analysis used genome-wide SNP genotypes for about three fifths of the roughly 700 donors, treating that subset as a discovery cohort. The number of donors typed differed by locus, with 629-630 for A, B, C, DRB1 and DQB1, roughly 520 for DQA1, 600 to 610 for DPA1, and 472 for DPB1. About 280 gigabases of sequencing data and approximately 84 million unique TCR sequences were included in an early release covering about 600 HLA-typed donors. Rather than using new phenotypic data, the later analysis identified candidate immune exposures from TCR beta sequences and from how often those sequences occurred across donors. In addition to the first cohort of roughly 700 subjects, a separate validation cohort of approximately 120 different subjects was used. Roughly 5 DR-DQ haplotypes were treated as single units for association and clustering because of strong linkage in the cohort. HLA typing included class I and class II loci at four-digit resolution. The study combined high-throughput TCR immunosequencing, statistical association of individual TCRs with disease status, and machine learning to predict cytomegalovirus infection status. The research as a whole found: In a later analysis, several top co-occurrence clusters were reported to appear linked to parvovirus B19, influenza, CMV and Epstein-Barr virus. According to a later genetic analysis, donors in an Asian-associated ancestry cluster had fewer N-insertions in productive TCRs than the approximately 650-donor mean. Some IMGT-functional V segments, including TRBV6-2 and TRBV6-3, could not be told apart with the 87-base-pair reads, so those segments were excluded. Sequencing depth was assumed to be roughly uniform across donors in the presence/absence analyses, though that assumption may not hold. According to a later analysis, TCR association rates differed among HLA loci, with DRB1 alleles showing the most associated TCRs and HLA-C alleles showing the fewest. In this cohort, only TCR beta chains were sequenced, and detectable features were limited by the absence of alpha or paired-chain data. Most TCR sequences were seen in very few donors, while some public TCRs were found in many individuals. In vitro tests confirmed that a few of the cytomegalovirus-associated TCR beta chains recognize cytomegalovirus antigens. Because HLA typing was missing for some donors at each locus, association tests included only the typed subset. Broadly in line with IMGT annotations, most TCR beta V segments showed up in productive rearrangements about 87% or about 30% of the time in an earlier analysis of around 550 of the donors. A total of fewer than 200 TCR beta chains were listed by the study as associated with cytomegalovirus. A further reported finding was that TCR beta sequences accurately predicted the HLA-A and HLA-B alleles for most subjects in the first cohort. Because counts were too low, about 18 rarely observed V segments, including chromosome 9 orphons, were excluded from the earlier analysis of 587 of the donors. In a later analysis, HLA-associated TCR beta chains showed more clonal expansion and lower generation probabilities than non-associated chains that were equally common. When HLA alleles, especially DR and DQ, strongly co-occurred, TCR associations were difficult to assign to individual alleles. Cytomegalovirus status was reported to be diagnosed by the classifier with high specificity and sensitivity in both the original and validation cohorts. A group of highly shared sequence variants was considered likely to be a technical artifact of the sequencing pipeline. A later genetic analysis associated a missense DCLRE1C variant with V-gene and J-gene trimming of TCR beta chains, and an independent cohort replicated the association. The only immune exposure information available for the cohort was CMV serostatus. The authors suggested that the approach could potentially be extended to other disease states and immunological phenotypes. Specific HLA alleles were associated with over 15,000 TCR beta sequences at a false discovery rate of 0.05 in a later analysis. A later analysis found that most CMV-associated TCR beta chains appeared HLA-restricted, with HLA associations seemingly driven largely by CMV exposure. Correlated functional status among segregating V segments might be attributable to linkage disequilibrium, but an unknown experimental factor could not be ruled out.

A note on this clone: Its antigen specificity is not known. Within one base of it there is no much larger clone, and no base qualities were kept.

In total, approximately 700 healthy bone marrow donors made up the cohort. Cohort members were all nominally healthy when sampled, although unrecorded immune exposures were likely present. The donor was CMV seropositive and belonged to the group of 250 to 300 seropositive cohort members. Every donor gave a peripheral blood sample, and the peripheral blood mononuclear cells from that sample were used for TCR beta sequencing. The Qiagen DNeasy Blood Extraction Kit was used to extract genomic DNA from the blood cell samples. As encoded in the germline V gene (reference sequence), CDR1 is LNHDA while CDR2 is SQIVND. Trimming costs V 2 bases and J 6 bases, and their ends lie 14 bases apart. Including the terminal cysteine and phenylalanine, the CDR3 comprises 14 residues. Just the 42-base CDR3 DNA is kept, in frame starting at base 1. Library preparation employed the immunoSEQ multiplex PCR assay. The multiplex PCR relied on a mix of 60 forward primers for TCR Vbeta segments and 13 reverse primers for TCR Jbeta segments. The CDR3 region of rearranged TCR beta genes was amplified from genomic DNA by a multiplex PCR assay. Amplified TCR beta libraries were sequenced as 87-base-pair reads on the Illumina HiSeq System. In the paper's pipeline: In a later analysis, 70 million to 95 million unique TCR beta chains were counted across the 650 to 750 repertoires, and approximately 11 million of these chains were shared by at least two donors. Raw reads were error-corrected and collapsed into unique sequences with a nearest-neighbor algorithm that merged closely related sequences to remove PCR and sequencing errors. V, D and J gene segments were assigned by aligning CDR3 sequences to IMGT reference sequences. Each retained sequence needed at least a six-nucleotide match to both a V gene segment and a J gene segment. A rearrangement counted as productive if the CDR3 had no stop codons and remained in frame with V and J, and every other rearrangement counted as non-productive. CDR3 was defined by IMGT convention, running from the second conserved V-encoded cysteine to the conserved J-encoded phenylalanine. The earlier analysis of some 580 of the donors excluded any sequence lacking an unambiguous match to a single V gene segment. In an earlier analysis of roughly 500 of the donors, V segments were called functional above 56.7% productive rearrangements and were called segregating when the between-donor standard deviation exceeded 5%. A statistical classification framework was built for diagnosing cytomegalovirus status from the catalog of TCR beta chain sequences. V and J gene assignment, in a later analysis, came from comparing TCR nucleotide sequences with IMGT/GENE-DB human TR gene sequences. In a later analysis, CDR3 sequences and most-parsimonious VDJ recombination scenarios were assigned using the TCRdist pipeline. A later analysis defined each TCR beta chain by its CDR3 amino acid sequence plus V-gene family, and excluded reads lacking a unique V-gene family. As a way to deal with suspected cross-contamination and a sequencing artifact, a later analysis dropped roughly 600 nucleotide sequences that were highly shared and had low generation probability. A later analysis calculated a clonal expansion index for each public chain from normalized within-repertoire ranks of inferred template counts. Generation probabilities in a later analysis came from a VDJ recombination model fitted to out-of-frame rearrangements, and those results were checked against IGoR. Hypergeometric tests were used in a later analysis to score TCR-TCR, TCR-HLA and TCR-CMV co-occurrence, with a repertoire-size bias correction applied to the TCR pairs. A later analysis estimated false discovery rates by permuting HLA or CMV assignments 20 times. In a later analysis, co-occurring TCRs were grouped using DBSCAN, with TCRdist sequence similarity added in when clustering inside HLA-allele-positive subsets. Co-occurrence clustering excluded repertoires with fewer than 30,000 or more than 120,000 public chains, plus five with anomalous nucleotide sharing. This is the immuneACCESS table as TCRdb keeps it, with only in-frame sequences that have V and J called. A part of the clones is gone; compared with another copy, unresolved V genes explain less than half, and the rest is unexplained. V, J and clone size were drawn from that table, and D and trimming were deduced from the DNA. The sample table contains more than 150,000 clones; only one count was recorded for 80% of them. The ten largest clones capture less than 1.5% of the sample.

This clonotype originated in a girl aged 5 to 17 in good health and CMV-seropositive. Recombination joined TRBV19 with TRBJ2-7; confidence is insufficient to name the D gene. Material: PBMCs. The DNA sequence follows: TGTGCCAGTAGTATATCCCCACCAGGTTCCGAGCAGTACTTC. Its protein is CASSISPPGSEQYF.